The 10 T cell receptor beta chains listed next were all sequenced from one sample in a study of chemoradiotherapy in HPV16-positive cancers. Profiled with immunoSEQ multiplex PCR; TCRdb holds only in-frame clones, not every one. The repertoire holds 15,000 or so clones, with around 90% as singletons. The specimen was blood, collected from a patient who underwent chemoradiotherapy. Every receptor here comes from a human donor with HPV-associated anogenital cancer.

The CDR3 nucleotides read TGTGCCAGCAGCGAGAATCGGCTAGATACGCAGTATTTT. Protein product: CASSENRLDTQYF. This chain connects TRBV7-6 to TRBJ2-3; D remains unclear. With 5 bases removed from V and 5 bases from J, the gap between germline ends came to 11 bases. CDR1 is SGHVS and CDR2 is FNYEAQ in the germline V gene. The CDR3 loop spans 13 amino acids.

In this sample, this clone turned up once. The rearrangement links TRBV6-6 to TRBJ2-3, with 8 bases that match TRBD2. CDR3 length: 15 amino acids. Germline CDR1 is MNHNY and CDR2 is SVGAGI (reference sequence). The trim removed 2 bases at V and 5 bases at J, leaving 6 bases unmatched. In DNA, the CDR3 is TGTGCCAGCAGTTACAAGCGGGGGCAGGGAGATACGCAGTATTTT. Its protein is CASSYKRGQGDTQYF.

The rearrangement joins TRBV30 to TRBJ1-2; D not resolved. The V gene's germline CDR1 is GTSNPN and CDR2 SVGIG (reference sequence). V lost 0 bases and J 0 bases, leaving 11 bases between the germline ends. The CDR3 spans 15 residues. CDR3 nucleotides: TGTGCCTGGAGTGTAGTAAAGGAACCTAACTATGGCTACACCTTC. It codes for CAWSVVKEPNYGYTF.

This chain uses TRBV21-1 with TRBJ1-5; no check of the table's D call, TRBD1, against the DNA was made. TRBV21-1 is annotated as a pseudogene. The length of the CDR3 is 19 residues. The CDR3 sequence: CASSKDGTGGTVSNQPQHF. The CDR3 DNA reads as TGTGCCAGCAGCAAAGACGGGACAGGGGGCACCGTTAGCAATCAGCCCCAGCATTTT.

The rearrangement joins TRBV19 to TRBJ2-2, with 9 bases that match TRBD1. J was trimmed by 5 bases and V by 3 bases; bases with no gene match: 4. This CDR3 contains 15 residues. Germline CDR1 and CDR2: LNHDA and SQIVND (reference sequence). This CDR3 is CASSMGTGWTGELFF. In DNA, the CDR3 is TGTGCCAGTAGTATGGGGACAGGGTGGACCGGGGAGCTGTTTTTT.

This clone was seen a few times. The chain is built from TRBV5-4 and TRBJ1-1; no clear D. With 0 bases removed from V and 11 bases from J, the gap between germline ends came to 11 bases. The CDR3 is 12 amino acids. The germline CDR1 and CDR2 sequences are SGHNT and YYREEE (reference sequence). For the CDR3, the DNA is TGTGCCAGCAGCTTGGAAGGTCCCGGGGCTTTCTTT. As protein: CASSLEGPGAFF.

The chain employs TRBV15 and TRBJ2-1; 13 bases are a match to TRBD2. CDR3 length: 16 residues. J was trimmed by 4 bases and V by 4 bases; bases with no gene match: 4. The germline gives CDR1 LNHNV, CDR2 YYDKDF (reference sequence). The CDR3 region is CATSTGTSGAYNEQFF. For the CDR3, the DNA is TGTGCCACCAGCACCGGGACTAGCGGGGCTTACAATGAGCAGTTCTTC.

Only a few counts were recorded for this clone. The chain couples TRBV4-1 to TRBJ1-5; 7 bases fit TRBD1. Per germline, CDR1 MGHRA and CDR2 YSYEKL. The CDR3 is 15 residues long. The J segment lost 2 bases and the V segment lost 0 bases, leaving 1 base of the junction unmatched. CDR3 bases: TGCGCCAGCAGCCAAGAAGACAGGGGCAATCAGCCCCAGCATTTT. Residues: CASSQEDRGNQPQHF.

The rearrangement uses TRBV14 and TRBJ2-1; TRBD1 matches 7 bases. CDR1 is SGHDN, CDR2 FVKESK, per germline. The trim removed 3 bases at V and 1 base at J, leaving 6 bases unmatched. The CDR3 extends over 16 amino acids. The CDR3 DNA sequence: TGTGCCAGCAGCCATCTAGGGGGCTCATCCTACAATGAGCAGTTCTTC. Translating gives CASSHLGGSSYNEQFF.

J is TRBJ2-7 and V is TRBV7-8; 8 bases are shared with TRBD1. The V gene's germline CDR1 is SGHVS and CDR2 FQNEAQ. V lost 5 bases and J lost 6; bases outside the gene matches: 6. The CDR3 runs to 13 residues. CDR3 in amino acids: CASSQSGQGEQYF. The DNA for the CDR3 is TGTGCCAGCAGCCAAAGCGGACAGGGCGAGCAGTACTTC.